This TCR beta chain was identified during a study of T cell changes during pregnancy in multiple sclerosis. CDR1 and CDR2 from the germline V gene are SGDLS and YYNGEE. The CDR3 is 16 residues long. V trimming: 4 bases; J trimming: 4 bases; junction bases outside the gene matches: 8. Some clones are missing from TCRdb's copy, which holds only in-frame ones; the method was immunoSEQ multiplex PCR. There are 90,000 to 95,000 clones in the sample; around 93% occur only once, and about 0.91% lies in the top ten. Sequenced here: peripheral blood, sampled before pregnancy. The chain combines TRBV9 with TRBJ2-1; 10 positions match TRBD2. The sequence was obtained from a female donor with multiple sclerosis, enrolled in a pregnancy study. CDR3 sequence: CASSRPLAGAYNEQFF. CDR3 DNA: TGTGCCAGCAGCCGACCTCTAGCGGGGGCTTACAATGAGCAGTTCTTC.